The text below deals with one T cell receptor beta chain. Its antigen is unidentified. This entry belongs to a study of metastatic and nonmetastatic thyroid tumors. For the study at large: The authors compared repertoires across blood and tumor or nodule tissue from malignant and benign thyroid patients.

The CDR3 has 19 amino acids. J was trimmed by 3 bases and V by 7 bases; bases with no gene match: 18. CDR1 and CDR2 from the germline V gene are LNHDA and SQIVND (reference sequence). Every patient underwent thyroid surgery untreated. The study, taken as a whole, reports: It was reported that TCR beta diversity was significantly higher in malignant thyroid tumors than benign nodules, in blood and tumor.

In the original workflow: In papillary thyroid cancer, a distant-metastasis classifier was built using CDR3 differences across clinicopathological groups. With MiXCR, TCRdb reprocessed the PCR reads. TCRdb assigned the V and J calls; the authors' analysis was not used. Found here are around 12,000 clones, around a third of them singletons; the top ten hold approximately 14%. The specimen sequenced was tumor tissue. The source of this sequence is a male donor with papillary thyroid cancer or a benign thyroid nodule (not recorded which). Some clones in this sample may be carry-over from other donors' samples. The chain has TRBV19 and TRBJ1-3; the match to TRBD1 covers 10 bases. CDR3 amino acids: CASTSPRDRGPLFGNTIYF. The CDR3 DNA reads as TGTGCCAGTACCTCCCCCCGGGACAGGGGACCTCTATTTGGAAACACCATATATTTT.